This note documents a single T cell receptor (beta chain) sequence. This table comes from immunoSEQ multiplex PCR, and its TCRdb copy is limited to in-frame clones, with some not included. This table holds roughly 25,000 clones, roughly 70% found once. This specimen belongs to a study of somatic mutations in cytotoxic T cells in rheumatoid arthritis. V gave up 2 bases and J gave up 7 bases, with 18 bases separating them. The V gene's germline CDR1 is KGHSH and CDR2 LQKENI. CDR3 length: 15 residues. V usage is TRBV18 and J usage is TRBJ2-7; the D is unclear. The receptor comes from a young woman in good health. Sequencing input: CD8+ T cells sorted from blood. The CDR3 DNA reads TGTGCCAGCTCACCAGGAGACCTCCCCGGTCTGGAGCAGTACTTC. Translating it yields CASSPGDLPGLEQYF.